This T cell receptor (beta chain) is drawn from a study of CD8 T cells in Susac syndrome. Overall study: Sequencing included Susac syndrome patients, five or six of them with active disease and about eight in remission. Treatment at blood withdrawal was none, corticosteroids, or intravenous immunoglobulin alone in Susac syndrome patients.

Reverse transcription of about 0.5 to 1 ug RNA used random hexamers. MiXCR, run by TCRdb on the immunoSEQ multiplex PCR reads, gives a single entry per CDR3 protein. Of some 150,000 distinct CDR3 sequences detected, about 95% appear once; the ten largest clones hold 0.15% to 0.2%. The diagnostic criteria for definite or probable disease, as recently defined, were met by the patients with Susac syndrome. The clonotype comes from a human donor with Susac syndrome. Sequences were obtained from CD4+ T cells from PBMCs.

The CDR3: CASSETGVGGGYTF. In nucleotides, the CDR3 is TGTGCCAGCAGCGAAACAGGGGTCGGGGGTGGCTACACCTTC. The V gene is TRBV12-3 or TRBV12-4, the J gene TRBJ1-2, with TRBD1 matching 7 bases. The CDR3 is 14 amino acids. After removal of 6 bases from V and 7 bases from J, the junction contained 11 bases not matched to a gene.